Listed below are T cell receptor beta chains from one sample, sequenced in a study of glioma-infiltrating T cells. TCRdb processed the multiplex PCR reads anew with MiXCR; each CDR3 protein has one entry. The sample has roughly 20,000 distinct CDR3 sequences, 20% to 25% seen once. The sequenced sample consisted of glioma tissue, nonneoplastic brain tissue, or PBMCs (not recorded which). The receptor source for this set is a human donor with low-grade glioma or glioblastoma, undergoing nonglioma brain surgery, or in good health (not recorded which). CDR3s include the opening cysteine and the closing phenylalanine or tryptophan. D genes are given only for firm matches. A clone size is listed for some rows: how often the clone was seen (once, few, many), or a class if it is expanded.

D: NA
size: NA
J: TRBJ2-7
V: TRBV7-3
DNA: TGTGCCAGCAGCTTAATCCCCACATCCCAACCCGAGCAGTACTTC
CDR3: CASSLIPTSQPEQYF

D: TRBD1
size: many
J: TRBJ2-1
V: TRBV5-1
DNA: TGCGCCAGCAGCTCGACAGGGGGCCACAATGAGCAGTTCTTC
CDR3: CASSSTGGHNEQFF

D: NA
size: many
J: TRBJ1-2
V: TRBV20-1
DNA: TGCAGTGCTAAGGACAGCGGCCATTATGGCTACACCTTC
CDR3: CSAKDSGHYGYTF

D: NA
size: NA
J: TRBJ1-2
V: TRBV27
DNA: TGTGCCAGCAGTCCGCGGGACAATAAATATGGCTACACCTTC
CDR3: CASSPRDNKYGYTF

D: TRBD2
size: once
J: TRBJ2-1
V: TRBV19
DNA: TGTGCCAGTAGCTTTCGCGGGGGGGCTCAGGAGCAGTTCTTC
CDR3: CASSFRGGAQEQFF

D: NA
size: many
J: TRBJ1-1
V: TRBV7-2
DNA: TGTGCCCGCAGCCCGACCTTTTTGAACACTGAAGCTTTCTTT
CDR3: CARSPTFLNTEAFF

D: NA
size: medium-sized
J: TRBJ1-1
V: TRBV28
DNA: TGTGCCAGCAGTTGGGGCCGGATGTACACTGAAGCTTTCTTT
CDR3: CASSWGRMYTEAFF

D: TRBD2
size: NA
J: TRBJ2-5
V: TRBV7-8
DNA: TGTGCCCGCAGCGTAGCGGGGAGGGGGGAGACCCAGTACTTC
CDR3: CARSVAGRGETQYF

D: NA
size: NA
J: TRBJ1-1
V: TRBV5-4
DNA: TGTGCCCGCAGCCTAAGACAGGAATTGAACACTGAAGCTTTCTTT
CDR3: CARSLRQELNTEAFF

D: NA
size: many
J: TRBJ1-2
V: TRBV27
DNA: TGTGCCAGCAGTTTGGAAGGGAAGGACTATGGCTACACCTTC
CDR3: CASSLEGKDYGYTF

D: TRBD1
size: NA
J: TRBJ1-2
V: TRBV12-3/TRBV12-4
DNA: TGTGCCAGCAGACCCCAAGCGGACAGGTCCTATGGCTACACCTTC
CDR3: CASRPQADRSYGYTF

D: NA
size: many
J: TRBJ1-6
V: TRBV7-2
DNA: TGTGCCAGCAGCTCCAACGGGCATTCACCCCTCCACTTT
CDR3: CASSSNGHSPLHF

D: NA
size: many
J: TRBJ1-6
V: TRBV20-1
DNA: TGCAGTGCTAGAACCAATGCCGGTAGCTCCTATAATTCACCCCTCCACTTT
CDR3: CSARTNAGSSYNSPLHF

D: NA
size: many
J: TRBJ1-2
V: TRBV7-9
DNA: TGTGCCAGCAGCTTAGCGGGATTCTATGGCTACACCTTC
CDR3: CASSLAGFYGYTF

D: NA
size: many
J: TRBJ1-2
V: TRBV6-4
DNA: TGTGCCAGCAGTGACTCCGAGGGTGGCTACACCTTC
CDR3: CASSDSEGGYTF

D: NA
size: many
J: TRBJ1-3
V: TRBV7-3
DNA: TGTGCCAGCAGCTTACTTAGCTCTGGAAACACCATATATTTT
CDR3: CASSLLSSGNTIYF

D: TRBD1
size: many
J: TRBJ1-2
V: TRBV3-1
DNA: TGTGCCAGCAGCGCCCGGGACAGGGCCCATGGCTACACCTTC
CDR3: CASSARDRAHGYTF

D: TRBD1
size: NA
J: TRBJ2-7
V: TRBV7-9
DNA: TGTGCCCGCAGCCCCGGACAGGGGCAGTACTTC
CDR3: CARSPGQGQYF

D: NA
size: NA
J: TRBJ2-7
V: TRBV11-2
DNA: TGTGCCAGCAGCCCCCAACTAGCAAATCACGAGCAGTACTTC
CDR3: CASSPQLANHEQYF

D: NA
size: few
J: TRBJ2-1
V: TRBV2
DNA: TGTGCCAGCGGGGGGCCGAGTTACAATGAGCAGTTCTTC
CDR3: CASGGPSYNEQFF

D: TRBD2
size: many
J: TRBJ2-1
V: TRBV2
DNA: TGTGCCAGCAGTTACGGCCGACTAGCTAGCCATGGCTCCTACAATGAGCAGTTCTTC
CDR3: CASSYGRLASHGSYNEQFF

D: NA
size: many
J: TRBJ2-3
V: TRBV6-2/TRBV6-3
DNA: TGTGCCAGCAGTTACTCCCGGTACCCGGTGGATACGCAGTATTTT
CDR3: CASSYSRYPVDTQYF

D: TRBD1
size: many
J: TRBJ1-2
V: TRBV7-2
DNA: TGTGCCAGCAGCCCGGGACAGGGACGGGTCTATGGCTACACCTTC
CDR3: CASSPGQGRVYGYTF

D: TRBD2
size: many
J: TRBJ2-1
V: TRBV6-1
DNA: TGTGCCAGCAGCATTACCGTACCGGGACTAGCGGGGGGGTATAATGAGCAGTTCTTC
CDR3: CASSITVPGLAGGYNEQFF

D: NA
size: many
J: TRBJ1-2
V: TRBV3-1
DNA: TGTGCCAGCAGCCAAAGTACGGGTGGGGGCTACACCTTC
CDR3: CASSQSTGGGYTF

D: NA
size: many
J: TRBJ1-1
V: TRBV2
DNA: TGTGCCAGCATCCCCCTGGTGCAGGGTTGGACTGAAGCTTTCTTT
CDR3: CASIPLVQGWTEAFF

D: TRBD2
size: many
J: TRBJ2-3
V: TRBV20-1
DNA: TGCAGTCCCCAAGCGGGGTTCACAGATACGCAGTATTTT
CDR3: CSPQAGFTDTQYF

D: TRBD2
size: NA
J: TRBJ2-3
V: TRBV27
DNA: TGTGCCAGCAGTTTTAGCGGGGGGGCAGATACGCAGTATTTT
CDR3: CASSFSGGADTQYF

D: NA
size: few
J: TRBJ1-5
V: TRBV7-2
DNA: TGTGCCAGCAGCTTAATTCCTAATAGCAATCAGCCCCAGCATTTT
CDR3: CASSLIPNSNQPQHF

D: TRBD2
size: many
J: TRBJ2-7
V: TRBV20-1
DNA: TGCAGTGCTAGAGAAGCGGGGTACGAGCAGTACTTC
CDR3: CSAREAGYEQYF

D: NA
size: many
J: TRBJ2-3
V: TRBV6-4
DNA: TGTGCCAGCAGTGACTTTCCAGCGGTCCCCACAGATACGCAGTATTTT
CDR3: CASSDFPAVPTDTQYF

D: NA
size: many
J: TRBJ1-2
V: TRBV2
DNA: TGTGCCAGCAGTGGTGGCCGTTCTAACTATGGCTACACCTTC
CDR3: CASSGGRSNYGYTF

D: NA
size: NA
J: TRBJ1-5
V: TRBV12-3/TRBV12-4
DNA: TGTGCCAGCAGGACCCGGGACGGGGCTAATCAGCCCCAGCATTTT
CDR3: CASRTRDGANQPQHF

D: TRBD1
size: many
J: TRBJ1-1
V: TRBV27
DNA: TGTGCCAGCACCAGGGGGACTGAAGCTTTCTTT
CDR3: CASTRGTEAFF

D: NA
size: many
J: TRBJ2-2
V: TRBV3-1
DNA: TGTGCCAGCAGCCCCATCACCGGGGAGCTGTTTTTT
CDR3: CASSPITGELFF

D: NA
size: many
J: TRBJ2-3
V: TRBV7-6
DNA: TGTGCCAACAGCTCCCGCGGAGATACGCAGTATTTT
CDR3: CANSSRGDTQYF

D: NA
size: NA
J: TRBJ2-3
V: TRBV19
DNA: TGTGCCAGTAGTATTCGGTCTAGCACAGATACGCAGTATTTT
CDR3: CASSIRSSTDTQYF

D: NA
size: many
J: TRBJ1-3
V: TRBV25-1
DNA: TGTGCCAGCAGTCTGGGGGGAGCTGGAAACACCATATATTTT
CDR3: CASSLGGAGNTIYF

D: NA
size: many
J: TRBJ2-3
V: TRBV7-2
DNA: TGTGCCAGCAGCTTAAGACAGAGGACGCAGTATTTT
CDR3: CASSLRQRTQYF

D: NA
size: NA
J: TRBJ1-2
V: TRBV12-3/TRBV12-4
DNA: TGTGCCAGAAGACAGTTCATGGGAGCGGATGGCTACACCTTC
CDR3: CARRQFMGADGYTF

D: NA
size: few
J: TRBJ2-7
V: TRBV11-1
DNA: TGTGCCAGCAGCGTCGGACCTGAGGGCGAGCAGTACTTC
CDR3: CASSVGPEGEQYF

D: TRBD1
size: NA
J: TRBJ1-1
V: TRBV3-1
DNA: TGTGCCAGCAGCCAAATAGGGGGCGTTGGTGAAGCTTTCTTT
CDR3: CASSQIGGVGEAFF

D: NA
size: NA
J: TRBJ1-1
V: TRBV10-3
DNA: TGTGCCACCGCTCAGGAGAACACTGAAGCTTTCTTT
CDR3: CATAQENTEAFF

D: NA
size: many
J: TRBJ2-3
V: TRBV7-9
DNA: TGTGCCAGCAGCCCATACCCGGATACGCAGTATTTT
CDR3: CASSPYPDTQYF

D: TRBD2
size: many
J: TRBJ2-1
V: TRBV6-1
DNA: TGTGCCAGCAGTTCGGGGACTAGTAAGTCCCATGAGCAGTTCTTC
CDR3: CASSSGTSKSHEQFF

D: TRBD2
size: many
J: TRBJ2-1
V: TRBV28
DNA: TGTGCCAGCAGACTAGCGGGGGGGCCTAGGGAGCAGTTCTTC
CDR3: CASRLAGGPREQFF

D: NA
size: NA
J: TRBJ2-5
V: TRBV7-2
DNA: TGTGCCAGCAGCTCTTACCAAGAGACCCAGTACTTC
CDR3: CASSSYQETQYF

D: TRBD1
size: large
J: TRBJ1-5
V: TRBV20-1
DNA: TGCAGTGCAACGACAGGGGGAAGGGGCAATCAGCCCCAGCATTTT
CDR3: CSATTGGRGNQPQHF

D: NA
size: many
J: TRBJ2-7
V: TRBV4-3
DNA: TGCGCCAGCAGCCAGGGCTCGGCCTTCGAGCAGTACTTC
CDR3: CASSQGSAFEQYF

D: NA
size: NA
J: TRBJ2-7
V: TRBV5-1
DNA: TGCGCCAGCAGCTTAGAGGGTACCTACGAGCAGTACTTC
CDR3: CASSLEGTYEQYF

D: NA
size: many
J: TRBJ1-1
V: TRBV2
DNA: TGTGCCAGCAGTGAAGTGTTGGAAGCTTTCTTT
CDR3: CASSEVLEAFF

D: TRBD1
size: NA
J: TRBJ1-6
V: TRBV18
DNA: TGTGCCAGCTCACCCGCGACAGGGGGCACTAATTCACCCCTCCACTTT
CDR3: CASSPATGGTNSPLHF

D: NA
size: many
J: TRBJ2-3
V: TRBV2
DNA: TGTGCCAGCAGTGAAAAGAGGGGTGCGGCAGATACGCAGTATTTT
CDR3: CASSEKRGAADTQYF